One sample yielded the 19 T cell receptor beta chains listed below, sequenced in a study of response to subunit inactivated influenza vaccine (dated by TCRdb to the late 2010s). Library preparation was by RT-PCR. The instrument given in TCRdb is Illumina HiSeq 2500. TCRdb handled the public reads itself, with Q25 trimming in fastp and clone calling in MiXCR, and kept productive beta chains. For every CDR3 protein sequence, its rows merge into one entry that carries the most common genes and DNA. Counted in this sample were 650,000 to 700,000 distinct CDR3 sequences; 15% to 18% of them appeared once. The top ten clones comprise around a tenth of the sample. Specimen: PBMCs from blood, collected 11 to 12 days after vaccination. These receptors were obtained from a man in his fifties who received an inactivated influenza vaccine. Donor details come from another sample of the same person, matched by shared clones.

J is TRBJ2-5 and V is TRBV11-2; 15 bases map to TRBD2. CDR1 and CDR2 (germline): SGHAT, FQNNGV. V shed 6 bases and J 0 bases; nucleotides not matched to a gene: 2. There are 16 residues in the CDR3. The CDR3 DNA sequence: TGTGCCAGCAGAGGGACTAGCGGGGGGAACCAAGAGACCCAGTACTTC. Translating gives CASRGTSGGNQETQYF.

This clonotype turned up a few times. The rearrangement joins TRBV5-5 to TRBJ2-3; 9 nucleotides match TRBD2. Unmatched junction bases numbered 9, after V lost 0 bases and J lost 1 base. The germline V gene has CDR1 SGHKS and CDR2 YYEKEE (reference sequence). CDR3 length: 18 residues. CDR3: CASSLGLAGERGTDTQYF. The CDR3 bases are TGTGCCAGCAGCTTGGGGTTAGCGGGGGAACGCGGCACAGATACGCAGTATTTT. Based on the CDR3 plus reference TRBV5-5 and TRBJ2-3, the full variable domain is DAGVTQSPTHLIKTRGQQVTLRCSPISGHKSVSWYQQVLGQGPQFIFQYYEKEERGRGNFPDRFSARQFPNYSSELNVNALLLGDSALYLCASSLGLAGERGTDTQYFGPGTRLTVL.

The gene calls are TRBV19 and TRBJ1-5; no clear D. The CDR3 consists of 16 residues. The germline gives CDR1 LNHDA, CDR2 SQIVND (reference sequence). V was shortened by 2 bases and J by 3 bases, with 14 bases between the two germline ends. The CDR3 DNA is TGTGCCAGTAGTATATGTACAGATGGATTCAATCAGCCCCAGCATTTT. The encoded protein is CASSICTDGFNQPQHF.

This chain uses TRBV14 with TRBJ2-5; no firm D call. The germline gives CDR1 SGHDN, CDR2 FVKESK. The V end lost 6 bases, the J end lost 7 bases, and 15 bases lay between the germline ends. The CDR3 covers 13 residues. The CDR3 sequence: CASRTGEFGTQYF. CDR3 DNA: TGTGCCAGCAGGACGGGCGAGTTTGGGACCCAGTACTTC.

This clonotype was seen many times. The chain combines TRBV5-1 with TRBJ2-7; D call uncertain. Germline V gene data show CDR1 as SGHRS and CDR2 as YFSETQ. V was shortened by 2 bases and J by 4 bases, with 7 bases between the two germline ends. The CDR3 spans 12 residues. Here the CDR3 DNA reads TGCGCCAGCAGCTTCAACCAGTACGAGCAGTACTTC. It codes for CASSFNQYEQYF.

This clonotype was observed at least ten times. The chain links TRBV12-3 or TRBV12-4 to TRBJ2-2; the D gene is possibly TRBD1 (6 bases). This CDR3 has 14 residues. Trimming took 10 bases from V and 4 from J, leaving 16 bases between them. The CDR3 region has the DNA TGTGCCACGCGTGAGACAGGACGCACCGGGGAGCTGTTTTTT. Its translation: CATRETGRTGELFF.

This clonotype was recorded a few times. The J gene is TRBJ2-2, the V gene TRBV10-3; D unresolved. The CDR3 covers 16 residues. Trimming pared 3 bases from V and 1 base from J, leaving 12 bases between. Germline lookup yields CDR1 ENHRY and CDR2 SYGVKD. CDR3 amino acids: CAISEAPRLNTGELFF. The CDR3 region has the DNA TGTGCCATCAGTGAAGCTCCGCGCCTGAACACCGGGGAGCTGTTTTTT.

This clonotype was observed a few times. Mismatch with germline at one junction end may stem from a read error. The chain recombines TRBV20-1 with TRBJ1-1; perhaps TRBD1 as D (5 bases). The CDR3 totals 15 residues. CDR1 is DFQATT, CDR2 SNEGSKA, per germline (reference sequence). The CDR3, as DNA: TGCAGTGCTAGGACAGCGGGTGGCCGGTACACTGAAGCCTTCTTT. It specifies CSARTAGGRYTEAFF.

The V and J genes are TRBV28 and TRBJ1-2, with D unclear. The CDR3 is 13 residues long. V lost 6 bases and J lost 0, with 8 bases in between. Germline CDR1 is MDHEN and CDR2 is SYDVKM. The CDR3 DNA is TGTGCCAGCAGAATTGACGCTAACTATGGCTACACCTTC. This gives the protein CASRIDANYGYTF.

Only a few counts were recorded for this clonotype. The CDR3 region has the DNA TGTGCCAGCAGCCGGGACAGGAGAGCCTACGAGCAGTACTTC. Protein: CASSRDRRAYEQYF. This chain uses TRBV6-1 with TRBJ2-7, with TRBD1 identical over 8 bases. CDR1 and CDR2 (germline): MNHNS, SASEGT. V lost 6 bases and J lost 2; bases outside the gene matches: 6. The CDR3 loop spans 14 amino acids.

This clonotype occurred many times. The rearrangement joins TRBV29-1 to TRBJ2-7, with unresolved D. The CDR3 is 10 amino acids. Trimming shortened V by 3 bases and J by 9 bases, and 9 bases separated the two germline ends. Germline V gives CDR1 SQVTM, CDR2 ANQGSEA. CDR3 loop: CSVDDKGQYF. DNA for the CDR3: TGCAGCGTTGATGATAAGGGGCAGTACTTC.

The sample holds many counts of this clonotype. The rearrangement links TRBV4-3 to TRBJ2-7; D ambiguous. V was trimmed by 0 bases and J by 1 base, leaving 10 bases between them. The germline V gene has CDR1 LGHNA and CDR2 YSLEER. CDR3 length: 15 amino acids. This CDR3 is CASSQESARSYEQYF. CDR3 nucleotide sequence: TGCGCCAGCAGCCAAGAATCGGCCCGGTCCTACGAGCAGTACTTC.

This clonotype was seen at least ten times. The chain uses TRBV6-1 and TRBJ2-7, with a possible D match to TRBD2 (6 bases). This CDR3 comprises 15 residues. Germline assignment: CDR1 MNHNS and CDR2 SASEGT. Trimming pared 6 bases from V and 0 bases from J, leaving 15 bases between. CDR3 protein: CASSFGLSSSYEQYF. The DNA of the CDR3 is TGTGCCAGCAGCTTCGGACTATCGAGCTCCTACGAGCAGTACTTC.

The CDR3 nucleotides are TGTGCCAGCAGCCGTAGGGGGACCTACAATGAGCAGTTCTTC. This codes for CASSRRGTYNEQFF. The chain links TRBV7-2 to TRBJ2-1, with D possibly matching TRBD1 (6 bases). Trimming cost V 5 bases and J 2 bases, with 10 bases left between them. The CDR3 is made up of 14 amino acids. CDR1 is SGHTA and CDR2 is FQGNSA in the germline V gene.

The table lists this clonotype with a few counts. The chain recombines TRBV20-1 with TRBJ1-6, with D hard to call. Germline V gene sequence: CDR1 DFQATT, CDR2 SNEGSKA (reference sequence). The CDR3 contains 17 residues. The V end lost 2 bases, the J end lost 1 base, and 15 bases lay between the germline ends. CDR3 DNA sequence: TGCAGTGCTAGACGGACGGCCTGGAGATCCTATAATTCACCCCTCCACTTT. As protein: CSARRTAWRSYNSPLHF.

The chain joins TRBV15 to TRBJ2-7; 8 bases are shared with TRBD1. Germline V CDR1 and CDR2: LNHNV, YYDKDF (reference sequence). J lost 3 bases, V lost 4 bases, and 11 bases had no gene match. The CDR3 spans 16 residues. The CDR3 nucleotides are TGTGCCACCAGCACGAGACAGGGGTTAAGCTACTACGAGCAGTACTTC. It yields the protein CATSTRQGLSYYEQYF.

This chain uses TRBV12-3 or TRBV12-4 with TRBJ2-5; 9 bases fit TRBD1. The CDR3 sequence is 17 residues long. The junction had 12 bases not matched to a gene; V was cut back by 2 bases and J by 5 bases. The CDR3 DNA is TGTGCCAGCAGTTTACCCCCGGGACAGGGAAGCGGGGAGACCCAGTACTTC. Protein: CASSLPPGQGSGETQYF.

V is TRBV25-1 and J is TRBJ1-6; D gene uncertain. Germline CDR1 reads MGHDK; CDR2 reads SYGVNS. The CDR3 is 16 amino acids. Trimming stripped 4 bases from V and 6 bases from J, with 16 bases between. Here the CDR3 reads CASSASGLGRNSPLHF. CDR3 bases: TGTGCCAGCAGTGCATCCGGGTTAGGTCGTAATTCACCCCTCCACTTT. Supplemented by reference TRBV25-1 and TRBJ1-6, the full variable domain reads EADIYQTPRYLVIGTGKKITLECSQTMGHDKMYWYQQDPGMELHLIHYSYGVNSTEKGDLSSESTVSRIRTEHFPLTLESARPSHTSQYLCASSASGLGRNSPLHFGNGTRLTVT.

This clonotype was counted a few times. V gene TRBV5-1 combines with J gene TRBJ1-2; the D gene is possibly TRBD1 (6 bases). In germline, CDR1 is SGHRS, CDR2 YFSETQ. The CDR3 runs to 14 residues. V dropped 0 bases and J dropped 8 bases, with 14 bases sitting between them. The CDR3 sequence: CASSLVAGASGYTF. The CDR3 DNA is TGCGCCAGCAGCTTGGTTGCAGGGGCGAGCGGCTACACCTTC. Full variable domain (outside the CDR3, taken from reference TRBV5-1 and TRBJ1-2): KAGVTQTPRYLIKTRGQQVTLSCSPISGHRSVSWYQQTPGQGLQFLFEYFSETQRNKGNFPGRFSGRQFSNSRSEMNVSTLELGDSALYLCASSLVAGASGYTFGSGTRLTVV.